These 27 T cell receptor beta chains were all obtained from the same sample, sequenced in a study of technical replicates of blood from several donors. Repertoires were generated with immunoSEQ multiplex PCR, while TCRdb's copy carries only in-frame clones and drops some. The top ten clones hold 0.15% to 0.25% of a sample with over 50,000 clones, 95% to 98% of them seen once. Sequenced material: T cells isolated from PBMCs. These receptor sequences come from a human donor in good health.

V usage is TRBV5-1 and J usage is TRBJ2-1; the match to TRBD2 covers 8 bases. CDR3 length: 15 amino acids. V trimming: 0 bases; J trimming: 3 bases; junction bases outside the gene matches: 2. Germline V CDR1 and CDR2: SGHRS, YFSETQ. The CDR3 coding sequence is TGCGCCAGCAGCTTGGATAGCGGGAACTACAATGAGCAGTTCTTC. Its protein is CASSLDSGNYNEQFF.

The J gene is TRBJ1-2, the V gene TRBV11-2; 8 bases map to TRBD1. Germline lookup yields CDR1 SGHAT and CDR2 FQNNGV. This CDR3 has 14 amino acids. The ends lost 5 bases at V and 3 bases at J; junction bases unmatched: 5. This CDR3 reads CASSPTDRDYGYTF. In DNA, the CDR3 is TGTGCCAGCAGCCCGACGGACAGGGACTATGGCTACACCTTC.

This clone was detected only once. The chain has TRBV7-8 and TRBJ1-2; the D gene is possibly TRBD1 (5 bases). The CDR3 has 16 amino acids. CDR1 SGHVS and CDR2 FQNEAQ come from the germline V gene. Trimming stripped 2 bases from V and 7 bases from J, with 20 bases between. The CDR3 DNA sequence: TGTGCCAGCAGCTTACGGACAAGTAAAAAGATAGTTGGCTACACCTTC. This gives the protein CASSLRTSKKIVGYTF. The full variable domain, rest sourced from reference TRBV7-8 and TRBJ1-2, is GAGVSQSPRYKVAKRGQDVALRCDPISGHVSLFWYQQALGQGPEFLTYFQNEAQLDKSGLPSDRFFAERPEGSVSTLKIQRTQQEDSAVYLCASSLRTSKKIVGYTFGSGTRLTVV.

The CDR3 here is CASSLVIPSYEQYF. The CDR3 DNA is TGTGCCAGCAGCTTGGTCATACCGAGCTACGAGCAGTACTTC. This chain connects TRBV5-8 to TRBJ2-7; D is ambiguous. CDR1 and CDR2 from the germline V gene are SGHTS and YDEGEE. The CDR3 has 14 amino acids. V lost 0 bases, J lost 3 bases, and 10 bases lay in between.

This clone was observed a single time. The chain employs TRBV7-9 and TRBJ1-2; 10 bases agree with TRBD1. J gave up 8 bases and V 5 bases, and 5 bases lay outside the gene matches. Looked up from germline, CDR1 is SEHNR and CDR2 is FQNEAQ (reference sequence). This CDR3 is 13 amino acids long. CDR3 protein: CASSIGTGDGYTF. The CDR3 DNA reads TGTGCCAGCAGCATAGGGACAGGGGACGGCTACACCTTC.

The CDR3, as DNA: TGTGCCAGCGCGGGGGGTGTAGAAGCTTTCTTT. It is translated as CASAGGVEAFF. V and J are TRBV7-8 and TRBJ1-1, with D perhaps TRBD1 (5 bases). This CDR3 contains 11 residues. The V end lost 8 bases, the J end lost 8 bases, and 12 bases lay between the germline ends. CDR1 and CDR2 from the germline V gene are SGHVS and FQNEAQ. The full variable domain, its missing parts supplied by reference TRBV7-8 and TRBJ1-1, is GAGVSQSPRYKVAKRGQDVALRCDPISGHVSLFWYQQALGQGPEFLTYFQNEAQLDKSGLPSDRFFAERPEGSVSTLKIQRTQQEDSAVYLCASAGGVEAFFGQGTRLTVV.

This chain joins TRBV2 and TRBJ2-2; 9 bases align to TRBD1. The CDR3 has 13 amino acids. The V segment lost 7 bases and the J segment 7 bases; nucleotides outside the gene matches: 4. In germline, CDR1 is SNHLY, CDR2 FYNNEI. The CDR3 region has the DNA TGTGCCAGCATGACAGGGGGATACGGGGAGCTGTTTTTT. Encoded protein: CASMTGGYGELFF.

V usage is TRBV15 and J usage is TRBJ1-2; 9 positions agree with TRBD1. J was trimmed by 7 bases and V by 2 bases; bases with no gene match: 5. Germline V gene lookup returns CDR1 LNHNV and CDR2 YYDKDF (reference sequence). The CDR3 contains 14 residues. The CDR3 here is CATSRKQGAPGYTF. DNA for the CDR3: TGTGCCACCAGCAGAAAACAGGGGGCGCCTGGCTACACCTTC.

CDR3 protein: CASSPLQVNQPQHF. The CDR3 DNA follows: TGTGCCAGCAGTCCCCTTCAGGTGAATCAGCCCCAGCATTTT. V and J are TRBV6-5 and TRBJ1-5; no reliable D call. V lost 5 bases and J lost 4, with 12 bases in between. The length of the CDR3 is 14 residues. Germline V gives CDR1 MNHEY, CDR2 SVGAGI.

This chain links TRBV6-5 with TRBJ2-7, with 8 positions matching TRBD2. The junction had 6 bases not matched to a gene; V was cut back by 5 bases and J by 0 bases. From germline, CDR1 is MNHEY and CDR2 SVGAGI. This CDR3 is 15 amino acids long. In DNA form, the CDR3 reads TGTGCCAGCAGTCTGTTTAGCGGGACCTCCTACGAGCAGTACTTC. Translating it yields CASSLFSGTSYEQYF.

The chain recombines TRBV19 with TRBJ1-5, with TRBD1 as a possible D gene (6 bases). Germline-derived CDR1 and CDR2 are LNHDA and SQIVND (reference sequence). V lost 3 bases to trimming and J lost 0 bases, with 12 bases between them. This CDR3 contains 16 residues. The CDR3 sequence: CASSISGVHSNQPQHF. The CDR3 coding sequence is TGTGCCAGTAGTATTTCAGGGGTTCATAGCAATCAGCCCCAGCATTTT.

The chain couples TRBV18 to TRBJ1-5; TRBD1 matches 7 bases. This CDR3 has 14 residues. V shed 4 bases, J shed 5 bases, and the junction held 5 bases outside the gene matches. Germline assignment: CDR1 KGHSH and CDR2 LQKENI. The CDR3 region has the DNA TGTGCCAGCTCACAGACAGGGAACTATCAGCCCCAGCATTTT. The encoded protein is CASSQTGNYQPQHF.

The rearrangement uses TRBV2 and TRBJ1-3; no clear D gene. Looked up from germline, CDR1 is SNHLY and CDR2 is FYNNEI. V was cut by 2 bases and J by 3 bases, with 5 bases left in between. The CDR3 is 13 residues long. Here the CDR3 reads CASSESLGNTIYF. In DNA form, the CDR3 reads TGTGCCAGCAGTGAATCCCTTGGAAACACCATATATTTT.

The rearrangement links TRBV9 to TRBJ2-7; TRBD2 aligns across 7 bases. Germline CDR1 SGDLS, CDR2 YYNGEE. J was trimmed by 8 bases and V by 0 bases; bases with no gene match: 8. The CDR3 is 14 residues long. The CDR3 region is CASSVGAGVEQQYF. CDR3 in DNA: TGTGCCAGCAGCGTAGGGGCGGGGGTGGAACAGCAGTACTTC.

J is TRBJ2-2 and V is TRBV5-1; no clear D. Germline CDR1 is SGHRS and CDR2 is YFSETQ. Trimming removed 5 bases from V and 1 base from J, with 6 bases in between. The CDR3 is 13 residues long. CDR3: CASRKQNTGELFF. The CDR3 region has the DNA TGCGCCAGCAGGAAACAGAACACCGGGGAGCTGTTTTTT.

In DNA, the CDR3 is TGCGCCAGCAGAGATCCGGGACTCCGACAAAGCTCCTATAATTCACCCCTCCACTTT. It translates to CASRDPGLRQSSYNSPLHF. V gene TRBV4-1 combines with J gene TRBJ1-6, with a possible D match to TRBD1 (5 bases). The CDR3 is made up of 19 amino acids. Trimming took off 6 bases at V and 0 bases at J, with 21 bases between the two ends. Germline V gives CDR1 MGHRA, CDR2 YSYEKL.

The gene calls are TRBV6-5 and TRBJ1-2; D gene unclear. V gave up 0 bases and J gave up 4 bases, with 9 bases separating them. Germline lookup yields CDR1 MNHEY and CDR2 SVGAGI. The CDR3 totals 14 residues. CDR3 DNA: TGTGCCAGCAGTTACTCTCAGGTTTCCTATGGCTACACCTTC. This codes for CASSYSQVSYGYTF.

J is TRBJ2-2 and V is TRBV5-1; D is perhaps TRBD1 (6 bases). CDR1 SGHRS and CDR2 YFSETQ come from the germline V gene. Between the trimmed V and J ends, which lost 1 base and 4 bases, there was a span of 17 bases. This CDR3 spans 17 amino acids. The CDR3 nucleotides are TGCGCCAGCAGCTTGCAAGGACAGCAGAGTTCCACCGGGGAGCTGTTTTTT. The encoded protein is CASSLQGQQSSTGELFF.

The rearrangement uses TRBV11-3 and TRBJ2-7, with 7 bases identical to TRBD1. V gave up 3 bases and J gave up 7 bases; unmatched junction bases: 9. Germline V gene lookup returns CDR1 SGHNT and CDR2 YENEEA. The CDR3 contains 14 residues. The CDR3 loop is CASSLLQGSNEQYF. As DNA, the CDR3 is TGTGCCAGCAGCTTGTTACAGGGGTCAAATGAGCAGTACTTC.

V is TRBV28 and J is TRBJ2-2; D perhaps matches TRBD2 (7 bases). CDR1 and CDR2 from the germline V gene are MDHEN and SYDVKM. The CDR3 has 15 residues. V was shortened by 5 bases and J by 2 bases, with 12 bases between the two germline ends. CDR3 sequence reads: CASSGGGGNTGELFF. CDR3 nucleotides: TGTGCCAGCAGTGGAGGGGGGGGAAACACCGGGGAGCTGTTTTTT.

CDR3 sequence (DNA): TGTGCCAGCAGTGGGGGGGGGACTCAGTCCTACGAGCAGTACTTC. Amino acids: CASSGGGTQSYEQYF. This rearrangement joins TRBV6-1 to TRBJ2-7; 7 positions match TRBD2. The CDR3 extends over 15 amino acids. Germline-derived CDR1 and CDR2 are MNHNS and SASEGT. Trimming cost V 4 bases and J 1 base; bases outside gene matches: 7.

The rearrangement joins TRBV19 to TRBJ2-5; 11 nucleotides line up with TRBD2. CDR3 size: 16 residues. V shed 3 bases, J shed 0 bases, and the junction held 3 bases outside the gene matches. CDR1 and CDR2 (germline): LNHDA, SQIVND (reference sequence). The CDR3 here is CASSILAGGYQETQYF. DNA for the CDR3: TGTGCCAGTAGTATTCTAGCGGGGGGCTACCAAGAGACCCAGTACTTC. Based on the CDR3 plus reference TRBV19 and TRBJ2-5, the full variable domain is DGGITQSPKYLFRKEGQNVTLSCEQNLNHDAMYWYRQDPGQGLRLIYYSQIVNDFQKGDIAEGYSVSREKKESFPLTVTSAQKNPTAFYLCASSILAGGYQETQYFGPGTRLLVL.

The genes are TRBV28 and TRBJ2-2, with TRBD2 matching 8 bases. This CDR3 is built from 17 residues. CDR1 MDHEN and CDR2 SYDVKM come from the germline V gene. Germline trimming cut 8 bases from V and 5 bases from J; bases unmatched to any gene: 16. Here the CDR3 DNA reads TGTGCCAGCCGCCTGGGCACCCTAGCGGGCGATACCGGGGAGCTGTTTTTT. It yields the protein CASRLGTLAGDTGELFF.

The chain uses TRBV11-3 and TRBJ1-1; tentatively, D is TRBD1 (5 bases). The V gene lost 8 bases and the J gene lost 2 bases, with 21 bases spanning the gap. The CDR3 totals 16 residues. CDR1 and CDR2 (germline): SGHNT, YENEEA. The DNA for the CDR3 is TGTGCCAGCTTATCCGGGGGGTATTTCGGTAACACTGAAGCTTTCTTT. Its translation: CASLSGGYFGNTEAFF.

This sequence joins TRBV9 and TRBJ1-2; TRBD1 aligns across 10 bases. V trimming: 3 bases; J trimming: 5 bases; junction bases outside the gene matches: 10. Germline V CDR1 and CDR2: SGDLS, YYNGEE. The CDR3 totals 16 residues. The CDR3 region is CASSGAPRQGAYGYTF. CDR3 in DNA: TGTGCCAGCAGCGGCGCGCCACGACAGGGGGCATATGGCTACACCTTC.

V usage is TRBV4-1 and J usage is TRBJ2-7; 9 bases match TRBD1. The ends lost 4 bases at V and 5 bases at J; junction bases unmatched: 9. The CDR3 runs 15 residues. The V gene's germline CDR1 is MGHRA and CDR2 YSYEKL. The CDR3 nucleotides read TGCGCCAGCAGCCTCCTCCGGGACAGGGTCCACGAGCAGTACTTC. It specifies CASSLLRDRVHEQYF.

The count of this clone is one. The chain has TRBV5-1 and TRBJ2-7; 7 bases agree with TRBD1. V was pared by 0 bases and J by 2 bases, with 5 bases of the junction left unmatched. Germline V gene sequence: CDR1 SGHRS, CDR2 YFSETQ. The CDR3 has 15 residues. The CDR3 protein is CASSLGGTAAYEQYF. The CDR3 DNA follows: TGCGCCAGCAGCTTGGGGGGGACAGCGGCCTACGAGCAGTACTTC.